The rows below give T cell receptor beta chains drawn from one sample of a study of patients and donors after allogeneic stem cell transplantation. Each CDR3 protein gets one entry after TCRdb re-called the RT-PCR reads with MiXCR. Among about a million distinct CDR3 sequences listed, more than 15% were seen once. Sequenced: blood, either unsorted or a sorted T cell fraction (not recorded which). These receptors all stem from a human donor who was either an allogeneic HSCT recipient or a stem cell or donor lymphocyte infusion donor (not recorded which). It is not recorded whose cells these are; they may come from a transplant donor. Each CDR3 is given without its conserved first and last residue. The order of the fields is V gene, CDR3 protein.

v_gene: TRBV12-3/TRBV12-4; CDR3aa: ASSGAYEQY
v_gene: TRBV10-3; CDR3aa: AISELTGESYNEQF
v_gene: TRBV20-1; CDR3aa: SANGRAAKTQY
v_gene: TRBV16; CDR3aa: ASSQSETGAAF
v_gene: TRBV5-6; CDR3aa: ASSSSGQGGSEQY
v_gene: TRBV7-9; CDR3aa: ASSLPRDREDNEQF
v_gene: TRBV12-3/TRBV12-4; CDR3aa: ASSLANSGYNEQF
v_gene: TRBV12-3/TRBV12-4; CDR3aa: ASSFGQHLEQY
v_gene: TRBV20-1; CDR3aa: SARRTADYGYT
v_gene: TRBV6-1; CDR3aa: ASTRRELNQPQH
v_gene: TRBV7-8; CDR3aa: ASSLLAGYEQY
v_gene: TRBV4-3; CDR3aa: ASSQDSGRRMGKLF
v_gene: TRBV2; CDR3aa: ASSDGLAGDPGTQY
v_gene: TRBV12-3/TRBV12-4; CDR3aa: ASNSGRVGDEQF
v_gene: TRBV5-1; CDR3aa: ASSSGTIDSGNTIY
v_gene: TRBV29-1; CDR3aa: SVTRPESSYNEQF
v_gene: TRBV7-3; CDR3aa: ASSLTIAGTRGEQF
v_gene: TRBV15; CDR3aa: ATSRFKRGSNTGELF
v_gene: TRBV5-1; CDR3aa: ASSGGYRDPLF
v_gene: TRBV18; CDR3aa: ASSRDMLETQY
v_gene: TRBV5-1; CDR3aa: ASSWGQAALRDEQF
v_gene: TRBV9; CDR3aa: ASSSHIPGRRPNEKLF
v_gene: TRBV11-2; CDR3aa: ASSLVPVQWIYSNQPQH
v_gene: TRBV20-1; CDR3aa: SFTSGGADEQF